This T cell receptor beta chain was sequenced in a study of cytomegalovirus exposure and HLA in healthy donors. Study-level findings and limits: The study flagged about 150 TCR beta chains as cytomegalovirus-associated.

With V trimmed by 2 bases and J by 0 bases, 10 bases remained unmatched. The CDR3 spans 19 residues. The germline V gene encodes CDR1 KGHSH and CDR2 LQKENI. Data came from immunoSEQ multiplex PCR; TCRdb stores just in-frame clones and leaves some out. The sample yields approximately 120,000 clones, 75% to 90% seen once. As concerns this clone: The target antigen is unknown.

This chain links TRBV18 with TRBJ2-3, with 11 bases identical to TRBD2. The sequencing sample was made of PBMCs. This clonotype originated in a young woman in good health and CMV-seronegative. The CDR3 bases are TGTGCCAGCTCACCAAATGCGGCTAGCGGGGGGCTTAGCACAGATACGCAGTATTTT. Its protein product is CASSPNAASGGLSTDTQYF.